The rows below give T cell receptor beta chains drawn from one sample of a study of graft-versus-host responses after intestinal transplantation. Generated by immunoSEQ multiplex PCR, the TCRdb table keeps only in-frame clones and is missing some. The repertoire holds about 97,000 clones, with roughly 89% as singletons. No cognate antigen is known for these TCRs. This sample comprised unstimulated CD4+ T cells sorted from spleen or lymph node cells, obtained before transplant. All receptors come from a human donor who was the organ donor for an intestinal transplant. CDR3s include the opening cysteine and the closing phenylalanine or tryptophan. The D gene is left open where the match is weak. Size values are once, few and many counts, or a class for expanded clones, and some rows have none.

TRBJ2-5,TRBD2,TRBV7-2,.,TGTGCCAGCAGCTGGCCGGGGGGGCAGCAAGAGACCCAGTACTTC,CASSWPGGQQETQYF
TRBJ2-5,TRBD2,TRBV18,once,TGTGCCAGCTCACTCAAGCGGGGGGGCCTCCAAGAGACCCAGTACTTC,CASSLKRGGLQETQYF
TRBJ2-7,TRBD2,TRBV7-6,once,TGTGCCAGCAGCTTGGGGGGGCTAGCGGGGACTTACGAGCAGTACTTC,CASSLGGLAGTYEQYF
TRBJ1-1,.,TRBV5-1,.,TGCGCCAGCAGCTTGGGTCGCGGGACTGAAGCTTTCTTT,CASSLGRGTEAFF
TRBJ2-3,TRBD1,TRBV29-1,.,TGCAGCGTTTGGACAGGGGACACAGATACGCAGTATTTT,CSVWTGDTDTQYF
TRBJ2-5,TRBD2,TRBV7-9,.,TGTGCCAGCAGCTTACGTGGCGGGGGGGCTAAGGAGACCCAGTACTTC,CASSLRGGGAKETQYF
TRBJ2-7,TRBD2,TRBV28,.,TGTGCCAGCATCACTAGCGGGGGACTTTACGAGCAGTACTTC,CASITSGGLYEQYF
TRBJ1-2,.,TRBV27,.,TGTGCCAGCAGGGCACCAGGGGAGGGAGGGTATGGCTACACCTTC,CASRAPGEGGYGYTF
TRBJ1-6,TRBD1,TRBV4-1,.,TGCGCCAGCAGCCAACGTTCCAGGGGGGAATCACCCCTCCACTTT,CASSQRSRGESPLHF
TRBJ2-1,TRBD2,TRBV9,once,TGTGCCAGCAGCGTAGAGGGACTAGCGGGCTATGAGCAGTTCTTC,CASSVEGLAGYEQFF
TRBJ2-7,TRBD1,TRBV19,few,TGTGCCAGTAGTATGGGACAGGGGAACTACGAGCAGTACTTC,CASSMGQGNYEQYF
TRBJ2-7,.,TRBV11-2,.,TGTGCCAGCAGCCCGAGGATGGGGCTAGATACCTACGAGCAGTACTTC,CASSPRMGLDTYEQYF
TRBJ2-7,.,TRBV30,.,TGTGCCTGGAACGGTCTAGGGGGACGAACGTACGAGCAGTACTTC,CAWNGLGGRTYEQYF
TRBJ2-7,.,TRBV27,.,TGTGCCAGCCGATCATCCGGGACTCCCTTCGGCGAGCAGTACTTC,CASRSSGTPFGEQYF
TRBJ2-1,TRBD2,TRBV6-5,.,TGTGCCAGCAGTAAAGGTCCTAGCGGGGGGAGGCAGTTCTTC,CASSKGPSGGRQFF
TRBJ1-2,TRBD1,TRBV6-6,.,TGTGCCAGCAGCCCGACAGGGAACTATGGCTACACCTTC,CASSPTGNYGYTF
TRBJ2-5,TRBD1,TRBV4-1,.,TGCGCCAGCAGCCAAGATCCAGGGGGCCTCCAAGAGACCCAGTACTTC,CASSQDPGGLQETQYF
TRBJ1-5,TRBD1,TRBV7-2,.,TGTGCCAGCAGCCGGGACAGGGGGCTCAATCAGCCCCAGCATTTT,CASSRDRGLNQPQHF
TRBJ1-5,.,TRBV7-3,once,TGTGCCAGCAGCCCCCAGGGAAATCAGCCCCAGCATTTT,CASSPQGNQPQHF
TRBJ2-7,.,TRBV25-1,.,TGTGCCAGCAGTGACTGGGCCATCTACGAGCAGTACTTC,CASSDWAIYEQYF
TRBJ1-2,TRBD1,TRBV28,.,TGTGCCAGCTTCCGGGACAGGGGGCGAAACTATGGCTACACCTTC,CASFRDRGRNYGYTF
TRBJ1-3,.,TRBV14,.,TGTGCCAGCAGCAGGCTGGGGAGCTCTGGAAACACCATATATTTT,CASSRLGSSGNTIYF
TRBJ2-1,.,TRBV6-5,.,TGTGCCAGCAGTTACCGCCGAGGGGGGGACAATGAGCAGTTCTTC,CASSYRRGGDNEQFF
TRBJ2-1,.,TRBV9,.,TGTGCCAGCAGCGTAGATCGTACACTATTGCCCCGAGAGCAGTTCTTC,CASSVDRTLLPREQFF
TRBJ2-3,.,TRBV5-6,.,TGTGCCAGCAGCCAAGCGCGACTAGATTACACAGATACGCAGTATTTT,CASSQARLDYTDTQYF
TRBJ2-5,.,TRBV4-1,.,TGCGCCAGCAGCCTAGAGGGACTGGCAGAGACCCAGTACTTC,CASSLEGLAETQYF
TRBJ2-7,.,TRBV13,.,TGTGCCAGCAGCGGGGGGGCAAAGCAGTACTTC,CASSGGAKQYF
TRBJ2-1,TRBD2,TRBV19,.,TGTGCCAGTGCGCGGGGGGATACCTACAATGAGCAGTTCTTC,CASARGDTYNEQFF
TRBJ1-2,.,TRBV6-5,few,TGTGCCAGCAGTTACTCTGACAGCTATGGCTACACCTTC,CASSYSDSYGYTF
TRBJ2-1,TRBD2,TRBV7-2,.,TGTGCCAGCAAAAGGAGGACGCTAGCGGGGAACAATGAGCAGTTCTTC,CASKRRTLAGNNEQFF
TRBJ1-1,.,TRBV9,.,TGTGCCAGCAGCGTAGAGAGTTTGAACACTGAAGCTTTCTTT,CASSVESLNTEAFF
TRBJ2-5,.,TRBV6-6,once,TGTGCCAGCAGGGAGGGCTCGCGAGAGACCCAGTACTTC,CASREGSRETQYF
TRBJ2-3,.,TRBV9,.,TGTGCCAGCAGCGTAGGAGGCTTTTCAGATACGCAGTATTTT,CASSVGGFSDTQYF
TRBJ2-5,TRBD2,TRBV4-2,.,TGTGCCAGCAGCCAAGGAGTAGCGGGGGTCGAAGAGACCCAGTACTTC,CASSQGVAGVEETQYF
TRBJ1-5,.,TRBV28,.,TGTGCCAGCAGCCACCTCCGGGGGTTGAGCAATCAGCCCCAGCATTTT,CASSHLRGLSNQPQHF
TRBJ2-7,TRBD2,TRBV13,.,TGTGCCAGCAGCGCTGGGACTAGCGGAATTGAGCAGTACTTC,CASSAGTSGIEQYF
TRBJ1-1,TRBD1,TRBV6-1,few,TGTGCCAGCAGGGCCGGGACAGGCCCCACTGAAGCTTTCTTT,CASRAGTGPTEAFF
TRBJ1-4,.,TRBV2,.,TGTGCCAGCAGGGCCCGGCAGGGAAGTGAAAAACTGTTTTTT,CASRARQGSEKLFF
TRBJ2-2,TRBD1,TRBV19,few,TGTGCCAGTAGGATGGGACAGGGGGCGCTGGGCGGGGAGCTGTTTTTT,CASRMGQGALGGELFF
TRBJ1-5,TRBD1,TRBV4-1,.,TGCGCCAGCAGCCAACCGACAGGGGCCGGCCAGCCCCAGCATTTT,CASSQPTGAGQPQHF
TRBJ2-3,.,TRBV7-5,.,TGTGTCAGAAGCCAGACTCCCATTCTAGATACGCAGTATTTT,CVRSQTPILDTQYF
TRBJ2-7,.,TRBV7-2,.,TGTGCCAGCAGCTTAATTTGGGGCCCCGAGTACGAGCAGTACTTC,CASSLIWGPEYEQYF
TRBJ2-5,.,TRBV10-3,.,TGTGCCATCGCCAAGCGGGAAGAGACCCAGTACTTC,CAIAKREETQYF
TRBJ1-1,.,TRBV5-1,.,TGCGCCAGCAGCTTGGGCGTCCAGAACACTGAAGCTTTCTTT,CASSLGVQNTEAFF